These 5 T cell receptor beta chains were all obtained from the same sample, sequenced in a study of T cell responses to AZD1222 COVID-19 vaccine. TCRdb keeps only in-frame clones here, not all; method: immunoSEQ multiplex PCR. The data show about 170,000 clones, 85% to 90% seen once. Source: peripheral blood, taken 28 days after the second dose of the MenACWY control vaccine. All receptors come from an adult who received the MenACWY meningococcal vaccine as a control.

A single count supports this clone. The V and J genes are TRBV24-1 and TRBJ1-1, with a tentative D call TRBD1 (5 bases). The CDR3 runs 13 residues. Germline V gene data show CDR1 as KGHDR and CDR2 as SFDVKD. Trimming took off 5 bases at V and 2 bases at J, with 8 bases between the two ends. The CDR3 sequence is CATSGQSNTEAFF. The CDR3 bases are TGTGCCACCAGTGGACAGTCAAACACTGAAGCTTTCTTT.

The V and J genes are TRBV6-2 or TRBV6-3 and TRBJ2-7; D is unclear. The germline V and J ends were trimmed by 2 bases and 4 bases, with 6 bases remaining between them. CDR1 and CDR2 (germline): MNHEY, SVGEGT. The CDR3 totals 12 residues. The CDR3 coding sequence is TGTGCCAGCAGTTACGGGCGATACGAGCAGTACTTC. This gives the protein CASSYGRYEQYF.

V and J are TRBV24-1 and TRBJ1-2, with TRBD1 matching over 9 bases. V was clipped by 4 bases and J by 4 bases; unmatched bases: 6. The CDR3 totals 15 residues. From germline, CDR1 is KGHDR and CDR2 SFDVKD. The CDR3 DNA sequence: TGTGCCACCAGTGACCCCGGACAGGGGAGCTATGGCTACACCTTC. It specifies CATSDPGQGSYGYTF.

The chain couples TRBV9 to TRBJ2-4, with D tentatively TRBD2 (5 bases). The germline V gene has CDR1 SGDLS and CDR2 YYNGEE. The ends were cut back, 2 bases at V and 0 bases at J, with 18 bases in the middle. This CDR3 has 18 residues. The chain's CDR3 is CASSVGNLWNSAKNIQYF. The DNA of the CDR3 is TGTGCCAGCAGCGTCGGGAATTTGTGGAATTCAGCCAAAAACATTCAGTACTTC.

V is TRBV19 and J is TRBJ1-1, with a weak D call TRBD1 (5 bases). V shed 3 bases and J shed 1 base, with 12 bases lying between them. The CDR3 contains 15 residues. CDR1 is LNHDA and CDR2 is SQIVND in the germline V gene (reference sequence). The CDR3 sequence is CASSMVLGGNTEAFF. The CDR3 DNA reads TGTGCCAGTAGTATGGTGCTGGGGGGGAACACTGAAGCTTTCTTT.